What follows are 9 T cell receptor beta chains derived from one specimen sequenced in a study of T cell repertoires in cytomegalovirus infection (dated by TCRdb to the late 2010s). The sequencer was an Illumina HiSeq 1500. TCRdb took the public reads, trimmed them with fastp at Q25, ran MiXCR for clone calling and kept in-frame beta chains. Identical CDR3 proteins give one entry, which carries the most common genes and DNA. The sample yields 570,000 or so distinct CDR3 sequences; approximately 40% were counted once. Around 48% of the sample comes from the top ten. The antigens for these receptors are not known. What the treatment or condition label conveys for this sample: in vitro stimulation with specific CMV peptide epitopes to enrich CMV-specific T cells. The sequenced sample was cultured PBMCs, obtained from culture after CMV antigen stimulation. These receptors were obtained from a human donor in good health (CMV status not recorded). Some clones in this sample may be carry-over from other donors' samples.

This sequence joins TRBV28 and TRBJ1-5; no clear D. With 3 bases removed from V and 6 bases from J, the gap between germline ends came to 15 bases. Germline lookup yields CDR1 MDHEN and CDR2 SYDVKM. The CDR3 has 15 amino acids. CDR3 nucleotide sequence: TGTGCCAGCAGTTTCTGGGCAGGAGGTGGTCAGCCCCAGCATTTT. Protein sequence: CASSFWAGGGQPQHF.

At least ten counts were recorded for this clonotype. V is TRBV7-2 and J is TRBJ2-1, with TRBD2 identical over 8 bases. Germline V gene sequence: CDR1 SGHTA, CDR2 FQGNSA. The CDR3 contains 14 residues. With V trimmed by 5 bases and J by 7 bases, 7 bases remained unmatched. CDR3 sequence reads: CASSRQVAGNEQFF. In DNA form, the CDR3 reads TGTGCCAGCAGCCGACAGGTAGCGGGAAATGAGCAGTTCTTC. The whole variable domain, remainder taken from reference TRBV7-2 and TRBJ2-1, is GAGVSQSPSNKVTEKGKDVELRCDPISGHTALYWYRQSLGQGLEFLIYFQGNSAPDKSGLPSDRFSAERTGGSVSTLTIQRTQQEDSAVYLCASSRQVAGNEQFFGPGTRLTVL.

This clonotype was detected a few times. J is TRBJ2-4 and V is TRBV28, with TRBD1 matching 10 bases. From germline, CDR1 is MDHEN and CDR2 SYDVKM. Unmatched junction bases numbered 16, after V lost 6 bases and J lost 8 bases. The CDR3 is 17 amino acids. The CDR3 reads CASSPLRQGADLDIQYF. CDR3 sequence (DNA): TGTGCCAGCAGCCCTCTAAGACAGGGGGCGGATTTAGACATTCAGTACTTC.

This clonotype came up once. Mismatch with germline at one junction end may stem from a read error. The chain carries TRBV20-1 and TRBJ1-5, with D possibly matching TRBD1 (5 bases). The CDR3 contains 12 residues. Germline V gene sequence: CDR1 DFQATT, CDR2 SNEGSKA (reference sequence). CDR3 sequence reads: CSARPPTAPFKF. CDR3 nucleotides: TGCAGTGCTAGGCCCCCGACAGCCCCGTTTAAGTTT.

The V gene is TRBV7-6, the J gene TRBJ1-1; D is unclear. The CDR3 loop spans 14 amino acids. V was trimmed by 1 base and J by 0 bases, leaving 6 bases between them. The germline V gene encodes CDR1 SGHVS and CDR2 FNYEAQ. For the CDR3, the DNA is TGTGCCAGCAGCTTAGAGCAGATGAACACTGAAGCTTTCTTT. The encoded protein is CASSLEQMNTEAFF.

J is TRBJ2-3 and V is TRBV7-2; D is uncertain. Looked up from germline, CDR1 is SGHTA and CDR2 is FQGNSA. V was trimmed by 4 bases and J by 5 bases, leaving 7 bases between them. This CDR3 has 12 residues. CDR3 protein: CASSSWGDTQYF. The CDR3 bases are TGTGCCAGCAGCTCATGGGGAGATACGCAGTATTTT.

The rearrangement links TRBV19 to TRBJ2-1; 14 bases agree with TRBD2. The CDR3 has 15 amino acids. The germline gives CDR1 LNHDA, CDR2 SQIVND (reference sequence). The V gene end was trimmed by 8 bases and the J gene end by 8 bases; junction bases not matched to a gene: 8. The CDR3 region is CASGRLAGGGYEQFF. The CDR3 bases are TGTGCCAGTGGTAGACTAGCGGGAGGGGGGTATGAGCAGTTCTTC.

The chain has TRBV6-2 or TRBV6-3 and TRBJ1-1; no firm D call. Germline CDR1 is MNHEY and CDR2 is SVGEGT. The CDR3 extends over 15 amino acids. V lost 3 bases to trimming and J lost 4 bases, with 15 bases between them. This CDR3 reads CASSYGRRPLTEAFF. The CDR3 DNA reads as TGTGCCAGCAGTTATGGTCGGAGACCTCTCACTGAAGCTTTCTTT.

This clonotype was counted a few times. V usage is TRBV7-6 and J usage is TRBJ2-1; D may correspond to TRBD1 or TRBD2 (5 bases each). Germline V lookup: CDR1 SGHVS, CDR2 FNYEAQ. The CDR3 has 14 residues. Trimming left V 0 bases short and J 9 bases short, with 12 bases between. The CDR3 coding sequence is TGTGCCAGCAGCTTAGCCCGGGGCCTCGGTGAGCAGTTCTTC. Translated, it gives CASSLARGLGEQFF.